The 2 T cell receptor beta chains listed next were all sequenced from one sample in a study of T cell responses to AZD1222 COVID-19 vaccine. The data were produced by immunoSEQ multiplex PCR, yet TCRdb's version contains in-frame clones alone and is incomplete. The sample holds approximately 150,000 clones, around 89% seen once. The material was peripheral blood, obtained 28 days after the second AZD1222 dose. All receptors come from an adult who received the AZD1222 COVID-19 vaccine.

As for this clone: One end of the junction is discordant with germline, which a read error may explain. The rearrangement joins TRBV18 to TRBJ1-1, with D maybe TRBD1 (5 bases). This CDR3 spans 13 amino acids. CDR1 is KGHSH, CDR2 LQKENI, per germline. The CDR3 is CASSPGRIREGFF. The CDR3 region has the DNA TGTGCCAGCTCCCCCGGGAGGATCAGGGAAGGTTTCTTT.

This chain uses TRBV5-1 with TRBJ1-5; 11 positions agree with TRBD1. This CDR3 has 18 amino acids. Germline V gene sequence: CDR1 SGHRS, CDR2 YFSETQ. V shed 8 bases, J shed 2 bases, and the junction held 15 bases outside the gene matches. This CDR3 reads CARTDRDRGIFRNQPQHF. DNA for the CDR3: TGCGCCAGGACAGACCGGGACAGGGGGATTTTTCGCAATCAGCCCCAGCATTTT.